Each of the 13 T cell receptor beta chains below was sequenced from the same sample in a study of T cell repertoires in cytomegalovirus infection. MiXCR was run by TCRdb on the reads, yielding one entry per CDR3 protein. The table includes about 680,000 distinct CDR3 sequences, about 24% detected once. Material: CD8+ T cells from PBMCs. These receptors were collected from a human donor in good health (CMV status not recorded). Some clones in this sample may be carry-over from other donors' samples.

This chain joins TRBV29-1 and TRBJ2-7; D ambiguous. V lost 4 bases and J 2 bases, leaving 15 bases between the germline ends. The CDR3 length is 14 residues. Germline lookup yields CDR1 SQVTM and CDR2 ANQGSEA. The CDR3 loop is CSVGGGSRPYEQYF. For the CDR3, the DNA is TGCAGCGTTGGGGGTGGATCCCGACCCTACGAGCAGTACTTC.

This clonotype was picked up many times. As DNA, the CDR3 is TGTGCCAGCAGTTACGCCCTTTCGGGCACTGAAGCTTTCTTT. It encodes CASSYALSGTEAFF. The V and J genes are TRBV6-1 and TRBJ1-1; D is unresolved. Germline V gives CDR1 MNHNS, CDR2 SASEGT. Trimming stripped 5 bases from V and 4 bases from J, with 14 bases between. This CDR3 contains 14 residues.

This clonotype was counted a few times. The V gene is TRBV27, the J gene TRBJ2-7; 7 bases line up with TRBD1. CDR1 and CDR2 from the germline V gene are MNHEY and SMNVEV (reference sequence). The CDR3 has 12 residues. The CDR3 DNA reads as TGTGTCAGCAGCCCAGGGGGATACGAGCAGTACGTC. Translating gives CVSSPGGYEQYV.

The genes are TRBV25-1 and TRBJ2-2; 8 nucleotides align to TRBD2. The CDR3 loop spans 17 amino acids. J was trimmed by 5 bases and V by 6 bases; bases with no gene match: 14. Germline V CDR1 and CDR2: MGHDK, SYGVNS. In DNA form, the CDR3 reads TGTGCCAGCAGGGGGCGGGGGGCTGGCCGAAGGACCGGGGAGCTGTTTTTT. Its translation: CASRGRGAGRRTGELFF.

The CDR3, as DNA: TGTGCCAGCAGTTTACAGGGGAGAAGCAATCAGCCCCAGCATTTT. This gives the protein CASSLQGRSNQPQHF. The chain combines TRBV2 with TRBJ1-5; TRBD1 agrees at 7 bases. Per the germline V gene, CDR1 is SNHLY and CDR2 is FYNNEI. The CDR3 runs to 15 residues. V was pared by 5 bases and J by 1 base, with 5 bases of the junction left unmatched.

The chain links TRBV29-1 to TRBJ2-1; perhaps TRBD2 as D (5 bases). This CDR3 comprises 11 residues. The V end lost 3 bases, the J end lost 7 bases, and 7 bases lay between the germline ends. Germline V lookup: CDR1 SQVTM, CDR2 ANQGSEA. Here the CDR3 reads CSVDWRNEQFF. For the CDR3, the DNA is TGCAGCGTTGATTGGAGGAATGAGCAGTTCTTC.

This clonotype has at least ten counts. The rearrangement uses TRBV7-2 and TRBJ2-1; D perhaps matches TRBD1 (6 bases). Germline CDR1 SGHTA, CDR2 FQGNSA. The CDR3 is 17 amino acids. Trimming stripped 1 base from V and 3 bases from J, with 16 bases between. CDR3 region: CASSLGPDRYFYNEQFF. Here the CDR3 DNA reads TGTGCCAGCAGCTTAGGACCCGACAGGTATTTCTACAATGAGCAGTTCTTC. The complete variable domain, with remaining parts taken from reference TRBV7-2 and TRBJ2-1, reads GAGVSQSPSNKVTEKGKDVELRCDPISGHTALYWYRQSLGQGLEFLIYFQGNSAPDKSGLPSDRFSAERTGGSVSTLTIQRTQQEDSAVYLCASSLGPDRYFYNEQFFGPGTRLTVL.

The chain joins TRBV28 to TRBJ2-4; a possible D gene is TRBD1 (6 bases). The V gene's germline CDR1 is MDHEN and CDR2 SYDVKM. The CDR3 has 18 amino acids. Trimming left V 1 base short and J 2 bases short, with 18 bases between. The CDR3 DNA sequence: TGTGCCAGCAGTTTATATCACTACCAAGGGGGATCCAAAAACATTCAGTACTTC. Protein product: CASSLYHYQGGSKNIQYF.

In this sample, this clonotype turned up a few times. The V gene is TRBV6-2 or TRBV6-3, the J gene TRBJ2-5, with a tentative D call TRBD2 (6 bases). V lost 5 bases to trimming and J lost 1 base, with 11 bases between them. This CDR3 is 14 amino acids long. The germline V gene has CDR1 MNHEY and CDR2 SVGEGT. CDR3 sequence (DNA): TGTGCCAGCAGTAAGTGGGACTCCCAAGAGACCCAGTACTTC. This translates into CASSKWDSQETQYF.

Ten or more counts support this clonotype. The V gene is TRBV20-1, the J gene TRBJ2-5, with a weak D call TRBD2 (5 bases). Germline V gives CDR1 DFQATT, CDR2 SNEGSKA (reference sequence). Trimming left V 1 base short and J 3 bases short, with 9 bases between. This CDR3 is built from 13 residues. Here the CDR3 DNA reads TGCAGTGCTAGAGGCCGGGGAGAAGAGACCCAGTACTTC. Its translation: CSARGRGEETQYF.

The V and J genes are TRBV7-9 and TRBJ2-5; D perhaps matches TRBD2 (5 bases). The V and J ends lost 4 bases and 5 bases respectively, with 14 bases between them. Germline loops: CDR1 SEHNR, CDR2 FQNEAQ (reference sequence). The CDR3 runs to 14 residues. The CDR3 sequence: CASSSGLLLETQYF. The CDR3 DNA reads TGTGCCAGCAGCTCCGGACTTCTTCTGGAGACCCAGTACTTC.

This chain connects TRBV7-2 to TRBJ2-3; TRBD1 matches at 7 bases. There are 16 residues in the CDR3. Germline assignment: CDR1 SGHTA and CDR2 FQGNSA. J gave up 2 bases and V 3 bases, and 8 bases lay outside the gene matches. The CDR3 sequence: CASSLTTGKITDTQYF. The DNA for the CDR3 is TGTGCCAGCAGCTTGACGACAGGGAAGATCACAGATACGCAGTATTTT.

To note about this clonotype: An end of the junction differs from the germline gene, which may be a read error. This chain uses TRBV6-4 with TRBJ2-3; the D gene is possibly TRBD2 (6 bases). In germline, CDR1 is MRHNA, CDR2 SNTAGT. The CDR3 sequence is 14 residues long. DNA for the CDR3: TGTGCCAGCAGTGTTGGGGGGAGCACAGATATGCAGTATTTT. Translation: CASSVGGSTDMQYF.